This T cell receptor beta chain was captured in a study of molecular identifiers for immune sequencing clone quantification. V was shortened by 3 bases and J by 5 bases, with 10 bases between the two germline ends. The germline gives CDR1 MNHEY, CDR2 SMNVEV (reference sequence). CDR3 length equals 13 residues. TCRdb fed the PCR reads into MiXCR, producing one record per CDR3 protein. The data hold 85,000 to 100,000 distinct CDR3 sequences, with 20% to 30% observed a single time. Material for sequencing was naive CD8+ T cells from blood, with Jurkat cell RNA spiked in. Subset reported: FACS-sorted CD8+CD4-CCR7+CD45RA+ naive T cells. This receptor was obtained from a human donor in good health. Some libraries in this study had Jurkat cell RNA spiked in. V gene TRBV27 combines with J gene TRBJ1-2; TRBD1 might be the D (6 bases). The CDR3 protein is CASSFQGNYGYTF. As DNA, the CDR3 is TGTGCCAGCAGTTTCCAGGGGAATTATGGCTACACCTTC.